The text below deals with one TCR beta chain. The data were taken from a study of blood T cell repertoires in COVID-19. Study background: The samples span acute and convalescent COVID-19 from the United States, Italy and Spain. PBMCs, B-cell-depleted T cells, or T cells provided the cDNA or gDNA that made up the material.

Original analysis: Amplification of reference gene primers provided the estimated nucleated cell counts. Using immunoSEQ multiplex PCR, the repertoire was profiled, and TCRdb retains in-frame clones only, with some absent. V and J calls and clone size are copied from that table; D and trimming were computed from the DNA. Of approximately 70,000 clones listed, more than 75% are singletons. The CDR3 sequence is 15 residues long. V lost 1 base and J lost 4, with 14 bases in between. CDR1 and CDR2 (germline): LNHDA, SQIVND (reference sequence). This sequence joins TRBV19 and TRBJ2-7; D possibly corresponds to TRBD1 (7 bases). Sequenced: peripheral blood. This clonotype was sampled from a human donor in a cohort sampled during active COVID-19. This CDR3 reads CASSIGQGGGYEQYF. The CDR3 DNA reads TGTGCCAGTAGTATAGGGCAGGGGGGCGGTTACGAGCAGTACTTC.